This T cell receptor (beta chain) was found in a study of spatial heterogeneity in lung cancer. Broader study findings: Tumor mutation count correlated with how many alpha and beta TCRs expanded intratumorally.

As for time point: sample taken at primary tumor resection. TCRdb recomputed calls from the 5' RACE reads with MiXCR, one row per CDR3 protein. The data show over 1,500 distinct CDR3 sequences, with roughly 10% seen just once and around 40% held by the top ten. This clonotype is categorized as medium-sized (0.01 to 0.1%). Its antigen is currently unknown. A library prepared for alpha chains yielded this beta chain as an off-target read; its size is of little meaning. From germline, CDR1 is MNHEY and CDR2 SMNVEV (reference sequence). The V and J ends lost 2 bases and 0 bases respectively, with 14 bases between them. The CDR3 runs to 17 residues.

The receptor was derived from a female donor with early-stage non-small cell lung cancer. The V and J genes are TRBV27 and TRBJ1-5; maybe TRBD1 (5 bases). This material consisted of lung tumor tissue, taken at surgery. The CDR3 DNA sequence: TGTGCCAGCAGTTTAAGGATGGGACCGAGTAGCAATCAGCCCCAGCATTTT. This gives the protein CASSLRMGPSSNQPQHF.